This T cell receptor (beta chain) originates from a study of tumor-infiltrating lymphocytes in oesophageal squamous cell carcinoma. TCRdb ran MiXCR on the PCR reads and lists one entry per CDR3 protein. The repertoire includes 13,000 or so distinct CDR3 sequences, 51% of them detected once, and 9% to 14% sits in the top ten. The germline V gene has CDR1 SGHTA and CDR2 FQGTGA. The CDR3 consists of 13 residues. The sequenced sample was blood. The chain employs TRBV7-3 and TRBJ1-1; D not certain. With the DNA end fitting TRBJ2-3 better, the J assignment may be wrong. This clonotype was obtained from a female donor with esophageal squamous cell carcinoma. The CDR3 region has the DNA TGTGCCAGCAGCTTATCACGCACAGATACGCAGTATTTT. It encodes CASSLSRTDTQYF.